Listed here are 23 T cell receptor beta chains from one sample, sequenced in a study of cytotoxic CD8 clonotypes in ibrutinib-treated CLL. Some clones are missing from TCRdb's copy, which holds only in-frame ones; the method was immunoSEQ multiplex PCR. The table lists 250,000 to 350,000 clones, approximately 76% of them singletons, with about 5.3% in the top ten. The source was PBMCs, collected at disease progression, from a patient treated with ibrutinib. The source is a human donor with chronic lymphocytic leukemia.

CDR3 nucleotide sequence: TGCGCCAGCAGCTTGGGGTGGCAGGGCCAAGAGACCCAGTACTTC. It yields the protein CASSLGWQGQETQYF. The chain joins TRBV5-1 to TRBJ2-5; D might be TRBD1 (5 bases). CDR3 size: 15 residues. CDR1 is SGHRS, CDR2 YFSETQ, per germline. The V end was cut by 0 bases, the J end by 1 base, with 10 bases between.

Here the CDR3 DNA reads TGTGCCAGTAGTATAGGGGGCGACCAAGAGACCCAGTACTTC. This codes for CASSIGGDQETQYF. The rearrangement links TRBV19 to TRBJ2-5; tentatively, D is TRBD1 (5 bases). Between the trimmed V and J ends, which lost 1 base and 0 bases, there was a span of 6 bases. Germline V gives CDR1 LNHDA, CDR2 SQIVND (reference sequence). The length of the CDR3 is 14 residues.

The CDR3 here is CASSVNPPLNEQFF. CDR3 sequence (DNA): TGTGCCAGCAGCGTAAACCCCCCCCTCAATGAGCAGTTCTTC. The chain employs TRBV5-5 and TRBJ2-1; D is ambiguous. Between the trimmed V and J ends, which lost 4 bases and 6 bases, there was a span of 14 bases. The germline V gene encodes CDR1 SGHKS and CDR2 YYEKEE (reference sequence). This CDR3 is 14 amino acids long.

This clone was counted only a few times. V usage is TRBV18 and J usage is TRBJ2-3, with TRBD2 matching 8 bases. With V trimmed by 2 bases and J by 2 bases, 12 bases remained unmatched. Germline V CDR1 and CDR2: KGHSH, LQKENI. CDR3 length equals 18 residues. Here the CDR3 reads CASSPILLSGSLTDTQYF. For the CDR3, the DNA is TGTGCCAGCTCACCAATTCTTCTGAGCGGGAGCCTCACAGATACGCAGTATTTT.

V and J are TRBV9 and TRBJ1-5; D ambiguous. CDR1 is SGDLS, CDR2 YYNGEE, per germline. This CDR3 spans 15 amino acids. Trimming took off 0 bases at V and 0 bases at J, with 7 bases between the two ends. The CDR3 is CASSVDGYSNQPQHF. The DNA for the CDR3 is TGTGCCAGCAGCGTAGACGGTTATAGCAATCAGCCCCAGCATTTT.

A few counts support this clone. This chain joins TRBV6-1 and TRBJ1-5, with a weak D call TRBD1 (5 bases). Germline CDR1 MNHNS, CDR2 SASEGT. The CDR3 sequence is 13 residues long. Between the trimmed V and J ends, which lost 4 bases and 6 bases, there was a span of 10 bases. CDR3 DNA sequence: TGTGCCAGCAGTGTTACGAGGGGTCAGCCCCAGCATTTT. It yields the protein CASSVTRGQPQHF.

The J gene is TRBJ1-1, the V gene TRBV19; 7 bases align to TRBD1. Trimming at V came to 3 bases and at J to 1 base, leaving 2 bases not matched to a gene. Germline CDR1 and CDR2: LNHDA and SQIVND (reference sequence). The CDR3 has 14 amino acids. CDR3 nucleotides: TGTGCCAGTAGTATGGACAGGAAGAACACTGAAGCTTTCTTT. Its protein product is CASSMDRKNTEAFF. Drawing the rest from reference TRBV19 and TRBJ1-1, the complete variable domain is DGGITQSPKYLFRKEGQNVTLSCEQNLNHDAMYWYRQDPGQGLRLIYYSQIVNDFQKGDIAEGYSVSREKKESFPLTVTSAQKNPTAFYLCASSMDRKNTEAFFGQGTRLTVV.

About this clone itself: At one end, the junction sequence differs from germline, possibly due to a read error. The rearrangement joins TRBV2 to TRBJ2-2; 8 bases line up with TRBD2. The CDR3 covers 20 residues. In germline, CDR1 is SNHLY, CDR2 FYNNEI. The CDR3 sequence: CASREGLPGRASGDTGELFF. In DNA form, the CDR3 reads TGTGCCAGCAGAGAAGGTCTTCCCGGGAGGGCGAGTGGGGACACCGGGGAGCTGTTTTTT.

This clone was seen only a few times. The V gene is TRBV10-2, the J gene TRBJ2-7; TRBD1 matches at 7 bases. The ends lost 6 bases at V and 2 bases at J; junction bases unmatched: 16. The CDR3 totals 17 residues. The V gene's germline CDR1 is WSHSY and CDR2 SAAADI. The CDR3 region is CASRRNPYTGTAYEQYF. In nucleotides, the CDR3 is TGCGCCAGCAGGCGGAATCCATACACCGGGACAGCCTACGAGCAGTACTTC.

This clone was counted once. The chain has TRBV19 and TRBJ2-7; D is uncertain. The V end lost 5 bases, the J end lost 2 bases, and 10 bases lay between the germline ends. The CDR3 consists of 13 residues. Germline CDR1 LNHDA, CDR2 SQIVND (reference sequence). CDR3 in amino acids: CASSPGRAYEQYF. CDR3 nucleotides: TGTGCCAGTAGTCCTGGCAGAGCCTACGAGCAGTACTTC.

J is TRBJ1-3 and V is TRBV5-4; D might be TRBD1 (5 bases). Trimming removed 4 bases from V and 7 bases from J, with 18 bases in between. CDR1 is SGHNT and CDR2 is YYREEE in the germline V gene (reference sequence). This CDR3 is built from 15 residues. The CDR3 protein is CASSPGTGVGNTIYF. Here the CDR3 DNA reads TGTGCCAGCAGCCCCGGGACTGGGGTGGGTAACACCATATATTTT. Supplemented by reference TRBV5-4 and TRBJ1-3, the full variable domain reads ETGVTQSPTHLIKTRGQQVTLRCSSQSGHNTVSWYQQALGQGPQFIFQYYREEENGRGNFPPRFSGLQFPNYSSELNVNALELDDSALYLCASSPGTGVGNTIYFGEGSWLTVV.

The gene calls are TRBV7-9 and TRBJ1-3; no firm D call. V was trimmed by 2 bases and J by 4 bases, leaving 9 bases between them. There are 14 residues in the CDR3. Germline-derived CDR1 and CDR2 are SEHNR and FQNEAQ (reference sequence). As DNA, the CDR3 is TGTGCCAGCAGCTTACCAGATGGCGGAAACACCATATATTTT. It codes for CASSLPDGGNTIYF.

The J gene is TRBJ1-1, the V gene TRBV5-1; D is ambiguous. Germline V gene data show CDR1 as SGHRS and CDR2 as YFSETQ. V gave up 3 bases and J gave up 3 bases, with 6 bases separating them. This CDR3 spans 12 amino acids. The CDR3 bases are TGCGCCAGCAGCTCGGGGTACACTGAAGCTTTCTTT. This gives the protein CASSSGYTEAFF.

The rearrangement links TRBV7-9 to TRBJ2-2; 7 nucleotides align to TRBD1. The CDR3 spans 13 residues. Germline CDR1 reads SEHNR; CDR2 reads FQNEAQ (reference sequence). Trimming took 8 bases from V and 7 from J; bases not matched to a gene: 7. In DNA form, the CDR3 reads TGTGCCAGCGGCAGGGGGAAGGGCGGGGAGCTGTTTTTT. Encoded protein: CASGRGKGGELFF.

The chain employs TRBV10-3 and TRBJ1-5; the D gene is possibly TRBD1 (6 bases). Germline V gene lookup returns CDR1 ENHRY and CDR2 SYGVKD. V was clipped by 4 bases and J by 4 bases, with 20 bases between them. The CDR3 is made up of 17 amino acids. The CDR3 DNA follows: TGTGCCATCAGTGCACAGGGAACAGATTTACTTAATCAGCCCCAGCATTTT. The encoded protein is CAISAQGTDLLNQPQHF.

J is TRBJ2-1 and V is TRBV4-1; 9 bases align to TRBD2. Germline CDR1 is MGHRA and CDR2 is YSYEKL. The CDR3 is 17 residues long. J was trimmed by 4 bases and V by 4 bases; bases with no gene match: 11. This CDR3 reads CASSPKLSGGLYNEQFF. The DNA for the CDR3 is TGCGCCAGCAGCCCCAAACTTAGCGGGGGCTTATACAATGAGCAGTTCTTC.

This chain connects TRBV28 to TRBJ2-7; no clear D. This CDR3 has 13 amino acids. The V end was cut by 5 bases, the J end by 2 bases, with 10 bases between. Per the germline V gene, CDR1 is MDHEN and CDR2 is SYDVKM. The CDR3 spells CASSPASAYEQYF. The DNA for the CDR3 is TGTGCCAGCAGTCCCGCGAGCGCCTACGAGCAGTACTTC.

This chain joins TRBV6-4 and TRBJ2-1; 9 nucleotides match TRBD2. The CDR3 extends over 15 amino acids. CDR1 is MRHNA and CDR2 is SNTAGT in the germline V gene. With 0 bases clipped from V and 4 bases from J, the junction kept 1 base outside the gene matches. The CDR3 DNA reads TGTGCCAGCAGTGACTCTAGCGGGAGTTACAATGAGCAGTTCTTC. Protein sequence: CASSDSSGSYNEQFF.

The chain employs TRBV5-1 and TRBJ2-2, with 13 bases identical to TRBD2. Trimming took 0 bases from V and 8 from J; bases not matched to a gene: 7. The CDR3 totals 17 residues. Germline V lookup: CDR1 SGHRS, CDR2 YFSETQ. CDR3 in DNA: TGCGCCAGCAGCTTGGGACTAGCGGGAGGCGTCCGGGGGGAGCTGTTTTTT. As protein: CASSLGLAGGVRGELFF.

The chain links TRBV6-5 to TRBJ2-5, with 9 bases matching TRBD1. The CDR3 has 15 residues. Germline values: CDR1 MNHEY, CDR2 SVGAGI. V gave up 6 bases and J gave up 7 bases; unmatched junction bases: 12. CDR3 in DNA: TGTGCCAGCAGCCGTCCCGGGACAGGGTGGGGGACCCAGTACTTC. The encoded protein is CASSRPGTGWGTQYF.

The chain recombines TRBV6-6 with TRBJ1-4; D may be TRBD1 (5 bases). The CDR3 spans 15 residues. Germline-derived CDR1 and CDR2 are MNHNY and SVGAGI (reference sequence). The V and J ends lost 6 bases and 10 bases respectively, with 21 bases between them. CDR3 sequence (DNA): TGTGCCAGCAGCCCTCCCGGGACCGTCGCGGGAAAACTGTTTTTT. This encodes CASSPPGTVAGKLFF.

The chain couples TRBV4-1 to TRBJ2-2; tentatively, D is TRBD1 or TRBD2 (5 bases each). V shed 3 bases and J shed 7 bases, with 12 bases lying between them. The CDR3 is made up of 14 amino acids. Looked up from germline, CDR1 is MGHRA and CDR2 is YSYEKL. The CDR3 region is CASSQWGKGGELFF. CDR3 nucleotide sequence: TGCGCCAGCAGCCAGTGGGGGAAAGGCGGGGAGCTGTTTTTT.

V is TRBV2 and J is TRBJ2-3; D possibly corresponds to TRBD2 (5 bases). Germline lookup yields CDR1 SNHLY and CDR2 FYNNEI. V lost 5 bases to trimming and J lost 5 bases, with 5 bases between them. The CDR3 extends over 11 amino acids. The DNA of the CDR3 is TGTGCCAGCAGTCGGGGAGATACGCAGTATTTT. This translates into CASSRGDTQYF.